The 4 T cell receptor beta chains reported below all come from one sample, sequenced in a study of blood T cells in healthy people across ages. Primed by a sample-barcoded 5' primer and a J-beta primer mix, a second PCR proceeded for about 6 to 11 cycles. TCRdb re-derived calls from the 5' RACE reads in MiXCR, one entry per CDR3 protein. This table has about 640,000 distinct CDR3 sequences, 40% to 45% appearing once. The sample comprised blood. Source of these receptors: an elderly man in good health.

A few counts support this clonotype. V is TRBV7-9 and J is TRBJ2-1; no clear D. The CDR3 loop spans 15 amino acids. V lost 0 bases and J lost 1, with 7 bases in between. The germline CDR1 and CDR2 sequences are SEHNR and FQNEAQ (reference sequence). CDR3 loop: CASSLAARSYNEQFF. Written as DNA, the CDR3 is TGTGCCAGCAGCTTAGCGGCACGTTCCTACAATGAGCAGTTCTTC. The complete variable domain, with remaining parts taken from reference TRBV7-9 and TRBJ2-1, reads DTGVSQNPRHKITKRGQNVTFRCDPISEHNRLYWYRQTLGQGPEFLTYFQNEAQLEKSRLLSDRFSAERPKGSFSTLEIQRTEQGDSAMYLCASSLAARSYNEQFFGPGTRLTVL.

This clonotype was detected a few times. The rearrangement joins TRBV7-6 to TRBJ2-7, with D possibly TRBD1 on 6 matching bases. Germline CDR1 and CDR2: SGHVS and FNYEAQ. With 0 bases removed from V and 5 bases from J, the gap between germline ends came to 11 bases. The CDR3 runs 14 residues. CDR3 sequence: CASSLAPGGDEQYF. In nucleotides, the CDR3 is TGTGCCAGCAGCTTAGCGCCTGGGGGCGACGAGCAGTACTTC.

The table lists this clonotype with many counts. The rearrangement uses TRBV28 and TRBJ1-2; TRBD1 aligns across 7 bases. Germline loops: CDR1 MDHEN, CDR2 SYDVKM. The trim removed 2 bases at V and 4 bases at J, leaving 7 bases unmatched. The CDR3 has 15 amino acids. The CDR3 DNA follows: TGTGCCAGCAGTTTAAGAAGGGGGCTCGGCTATGGCTACACCTTC. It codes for CASSLRRGLGYGYTF.

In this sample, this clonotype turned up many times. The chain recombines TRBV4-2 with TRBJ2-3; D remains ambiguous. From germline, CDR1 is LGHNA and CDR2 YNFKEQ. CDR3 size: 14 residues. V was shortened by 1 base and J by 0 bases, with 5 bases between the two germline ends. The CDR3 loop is CASSQVPSTDTQYF. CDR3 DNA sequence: TGTGCCAGCAGCCAAGTACCTAGCACAGATACGCAGTATTTT.